This T cell receptor (beta chain) was documented in a study of blood T cell repertoires in COVID-19. As for the study in general: Acute and convalescent COVID-19 samples came from the United States, Italy and Spain. Sources were T cells, B-cell-depleted T cells, or PBMCs; the material itself was cDNA or gDNA.

In the authors' workflow: Amplification of reference gene primers was used by the study to estimate nucleated cell counts. Clones were read by immunoSEQ multiplex PCR, and TCRdb kept only the in-frame ones, dropping some. V, J and clone size are those of that table, while D and trimming were read from the DNA. Here the sample spans some 50,000 clones, 78% being singletons. Germline CDR1 reads LGHNA; CDR2 reads YSLEER. Trimming pared 1 base from V and 1 base from J, leaving 7 bases between. This CDR3 contains 14 residues. The chain carries TRBV4-3 and TRBJ1-1; D unresolved. The TCR sequence derives from a human donor in a cohort sampled during active COVID-19. Sequencing used peripheral blood. The CDR3 region has the DNA TGCGCCAGCAGCCAAGCACAGAGGAACACTGAAGCTTTCTTT. Its protein is CASSQAQRNTEAFF.